Following are 32 T cell receptor beta chains from one sample sequenced in a study of beta chain features in type 1 diabetes. As every portion of the isolated RNA was reverse transcribed, the sequencing read expressed TCRB transcripts. Repertoires were generated with immunoSEQ multiplex PCR, while TCRdb's copy carries only in-frame clones and drops some. The repertoire holds 600,000 to 650,000 clones, about a sixth seen once, with about 0.097% in the top ten. Sequenced: naive CD4+ T cells from blood. These receptors all stem from a young man in good health.

The CDR3 DNA follows: TGTGCCAGCAGCTGGGTCACAGATACGCAGTATTTT. Residues: CASSWVTDTQYF. The rearrangement joins TRBV6-5 to TRBJ2-3; D call uncertain. Germline loops: CDR1 MNHEY, CDR2 SVGAGI. This CDR3 comprises 12 residues. Trimming left V 6 bases short and J 2 bases short, with 6 bases between.

V is TRBV9 and J is TRBJ2-2; D perhaps matches TRBD1 (5 bases). This CDR3 is 16 amino acids long. Germline assignment: CDR1 SGDLS and CDR2 YYNGEE. V gave up 0 bases and J gave up 2 bases, with 11 bases separating them. The CDR3 spells CASSVGAGFNTGELFF. CDR3 DNA sequence: TGTGCCAGCAGCGTAGGCGCAGGGTTTAACACCGGGGAGCTGTTTTTT. Using reference TRBV9 and TRBJ2-2 for the parts outside the CDR3, the full variable domain is DSGVTQTPKHLITATGQRVTLRCSPRSGDLSVYWYQQSLDQGLQFLIQYYNGEERAKGNILERFSAQQFPDLHSELNLSSLELGDSALYFCASSVGAGFNTGELFFGEGSRLTVL.

The chain has TRBV29-1 and TRBJ2-1; TRBD2 aligns across 11 bases. CDR1 is SQVTM and CDR2 is ANQGSEA in the germline V gene. CDR3 length equals 14 residues. V lost 8 bases, J lost 5 bases, and 8 bases stayed unmatched. CDR3 coding DNA: TGCAGCTACCTAGCGGGGGGATCGAACAATGAGCAGTTCTTC. Encoded protein: CSYLAGGSNNEQFF.

The rearrangement links TRBV6-1 to TRBJ1-5; possibly TRBD1 for D (6 bases). V shed 0 bases and J shed 5 bases, with 14 bases lying between them. Germline V gene sequence: CDR1 MNHNS, CDR2 SASEGT. The CDR3 covers 16 residues. This CDR3 is CASSEALGQYDQPQHF. Written as DNA, the CDR3 is TGTGCCAGCAGTGAAGCGCTAGGACAGTATGATCAGCCCCAGCATTTT.

This clone showed up just a few times. The chain employs TRBV6-4 and TRBJ1-5; D gene uncertain. Between the trimmed V and J ends, which lost 4 bases and 5 bases, there was a span of 9 bases. The CDR3 is 13 residues long. CDR1 is MRHNA and CDR2 is SNTAGT in the germline V gene. The CDR3 nucleotides are TGTGCCAGCAGTGGAAACAGAGATCAGCCCCAGCATTTT. This gives the protein CASSGNRDQPQHF.

V and J are TRBV10-3 and TRBJ1-1; D unresolved. Germline V lookup: CDR1 ENHRY, CDR2 SYGVKD. The germline V and J ends were trimmed by 7 bases and 0 bases, with 9 bases remaining between them. The CDR3 runs 13 residues. The CDR3 sequence: CAITERLNTEAFF. CDR3 nucleotides: TGTGCCATCACCGAAAGGTTGAACACTGAAGCTTTCTTT.

This clone has only a few counts. The chain combines TRBV7-2 with TRBJ2-7; no clear D. This CDR3 has 12 amino acids. Germline values: CDR1 SGHTA, CDR2 FQGNSA. V was pared by 5 bases and J by 7 bases, with 12 bases between. The CDR3 DNA sequence: TGTGCCAGCAGCCTCTCGCTGAGTGAGCAGTACTTC. It codes for CASSLSLSEQYF.

The J gene is TRBJ1-2, the V gene TRBV5-1; possibly TRBD1 for D (5 bases). CDR3 length equals 13 residues. V was shortened by 0 bases and J by 5 bases, with 8 bases between the two germline ends. Germline V gene lookup returns CDR1 SGHRS and CDR2 YFSETQ. CDR3: CASSLEQGYGYTF. CDR3 in DNA: TGCGCCAGCAGCTTGGAGCAGGGTTATGGCTACACCTTC.

In its sample, this clone was seen a few times. This chain uses TRBV6-6 with TRBJ1-6; possible D gene TRBD1, 6 bases. The germline CDR1 and CDR2 sequences are MNHNY and SVGAGI (reference sequence). The V end was cut by 6 bases, the J end by 6 bases, with 15 bases between. CDR3 length: 15 amino acids. The CDR3 nucleotides read TGTGCCAGCAGAGAGACAGGATGGGGTAATTCACCCCTCCACTTT. Translated, it gives CASRETGWGNSPLHF.

The CDR3 region is CASSPGTAGNTIYF. CDR3 DNA: TGTGCCAGCAGCCCCGGGACTGCTGGAAACACCATATATTTT. The chain joins TRBV5-6 to TRBJ1-3, with D perhaps matching TRBD1 (5 bases). Germline lookup yields CDR1 SGHDT and CDR2 YYEEEE. The CDR3 is 14 amino acids. Trimming pared 4 bases from V and 2 bases from J, leaving 10 bases between. Supplemented by reference TRBV5-6 and TRBJ1-3, the full variable domain reads DAGVTQSPTHLIKTRGQQVTLRCSPKSGHDTVSWYQQALGQGPQFIFQYYEEEERQRGNFPDRFSGHQFPNYSSELNVNALLLGDSALYLCASSPGTAGNTIYFGEGSWLTVV.

This clone was detected only a few times. The chain's CDR3 is CASSPYYRPRGLTSGRNEQFF. The CDR3 DNA follows: TGCGCCAGCAGCCCATACTACCGTCCCAGAGGATTAACTAGCGGGAGGAATGAGCAGTTCTTC. This chain connects TRBV4-1 to TRBJ2-1, with 12 bases that match TRBD2. The V gene's germline CDR1 is MGHRA and CDR2 YSYEKL. The CDR3 consists of 21 residues. V dropped 4 bases and J dropped 7; count of bases not matched to a gene: 23.

This clone has a handful of counts. The chain recombines TRBV7-9 with TRBJ2-1, with TRBD2 identical over 8 bases. Germline trimming cut 5 bases from V and 4 bases from J; bases unmatched to any gene: 16. Germline loops: CDR1 SEHNR, CDR2 FQNEAQ (reference sequence). The CDR3 covers 18 residues. The CDR3, as DNA: TGTGCCAGCAGCCCCACGGCCGGGAGGGACTGGGTTTACAATGAGCAGTTCTTC. This sequence encodes CASSPTAGRDWVYNEQFF.

The CDR3 spells CASSLRAGSSTDTQYF. DNA for the CDR3: TGCGCCAGCAGCCTTCGAGCGGGAAGCTCGACAGATACGCAGTATTTT. The rearrangement joins TRBV4-1 to TRBJ2-3; 7 nucleotides agree with TRBD2. In germline, CDR1 is MGHRA, CDR2 YSYEKL. This CDR3 comprises 16 residues. V shed 4 bases, J shed 3 bases, and the junction held 10 bases outside the gene matches.

This clone was detected a few times. The chain employs TRBV12-5 and TRBJ2-2; D uncertain. From germline, CDR1 is LGHNT and CDR2 FRNRAP. The CDR3 loop spans 13 amino acids. Trimming shortened V by 2 bases and J by 2 bases, and 3 bases separated the two germline ends. For the CDR3, the DNA is TGTGCTAGTGGTTTGATTAACACCGGGGAGCTGTTTTTT. Encoded protein: CASGLINTGELFF.

This clone was detected only a few times. The V gene is TRBV21-1, the J gene TRBJ2-5; TRBD1 is taken as the D call from the table, unchecked against the DNA. TRBV21-1 is a known pseudogene. The CDR3 spans 18 residues. The CDR3, as DNA: TGTGCCAGCAGCAGAGAAGAGGACAGTATCGCGTCTCAAGAGACCCAGTACTTC. It translates to CASSREEDSIASQETQYF.

This clone was detected only a few times. The rearrangement joins TRBV2 to TRBJ1-3; 8 nucleotides match TRBD1. Germline V gene sequence: CDR1 SNHLY, CDR2 FYNNEI. Losses at the gene ends were 6 bases for V and 0 bases for J; bases not matched to a gene: 10. This CDR3 has 17 amino acids. CDR3 nucleotides: TGTGCCAGCAGCGGCTCCAGGGGGCTGAGCTCTGGAAACACCATATATTTT. Its translation is CASSGSRGLSSGNTIYF.

The J gene is TRBJ2-5, the V gene TRBV7-2, with 12 nucleotides matching TRBD1. In germline, CDR1 is SGHTA, CDR2 FQGNSA. This CDR3 contains 15 residues. V lost 7 bases to trimming and J lost 5 bases; unmatched junction nucleotides: 8. The CDR3 loop reads CASTSGTGGAETQYF. The CDR3 nucleotides read TGTGCCAGCACCTCCGGGACAGGGGGCGCGGAGACCCAGTACTTC.

This clone was seen a handful of times. The chain couples TRBV4-3 to TRBJ1-3; 8 bases align to TRBD1. V shed 0 bases and J 4 bases; nucleotides not matched to a gene: 11. Germline-derived CDR1 and CDR2 are LGHNA and YSLEER. The CDR3 length is 18 residues. The CDR3 region has the DNA TGCGCCAGCAGCCAAGAATGGACAGGGCTGGCGTGGGGAAACACCATATATTTT. The encoded protein is CASSQEWTGLAWGNTIYF.

The chain uses TRBV28 and TRBJ1-1; TRBD1 agrees at 7 bases. J was trimmed by 1 base and V by 2 bases; bases with no gene match: 7. The germline V gene encodes CDR1 MDHEN and CDR2 SYDVKM. The CDR3 runs to 16 residues. CDR3 nucleotide sequence: TGTGCCAGCAGTTTAGCCCGGGGACAGAGGAACACTGAAGCTTTCTTT. It yields the protein CASSLARGQRNTEAFF.

This clone appeared a few times. This rearrangement joins TRBV2 to TRBJ1-2; possible D gene TRBD1, 5 bases. The CDR3 runs to 13 residues. CDR1 and CDR2 from the germline V gene are SNHLY and FYNNEI. V gave up 5 bases and J gave up 8 bases, with 15 bases separating them. The DNA for the CDR3 is TGTGCCAGCAGTTTAGGGTGGAGGGACGGCTACACCTTC. Its translation: CASSLGWRDGYTF.

This clone came up a few times. V gene TRBV5-1 combines with J gene TRBJ2-7, with 9 bases lining up with TRBD1. Germline CDR1 reads SGHRS; CDR2 reads YFSETQ. V gave up 4 bases and J gave up 2 bases; unmatched junction bases: 4. This CDR3 comprises 14 residues. CDR3 DNA sequence: TGCGCCAGCAGCGACGGACAGGGGCCCTACGAGCAGTACTTC. This gives the protein CASSDGQGPYEQYF.

This clone was counted between two and nine times. The CDR3: CSVERGNNQPQHF. For the CDR3, the DNA is TGCAGCGTTGAAAGGGGGAATAATCAGCCCCAGCATTTT. The chain has TRBV29-1 and TRBJ1-5, with D possibly matching TRBD1 (6 bases). Germline V lookup: CDR1 SQVTM, CDR2 ANQGSEA. Trimming pared 2 bases from V and 4 bases from J, leaving 9 bases between. This CDR3 region has 13 residues.

Comment on this clone: Sequence at one end of the junction differs from germline and may be a read error. The chain has TRBV6-5 and TRBJ2-7; 7 bases match TRBD2. This CDR3 has 12 amino acids. Germline assignment: CDR1 MNHEY and CDR2 SVGAGI. CDR3 amino acids: CASSFRIAGKDF. CDR3 in DNA: TGTGCCAGCAGTTTCCGGATAGCGGGCAAGGACTTC.

This clone occurred a few times. The chain recombines TRBV9 with TRBJ2-5; weak D call: TRBD1 (6 bases). Germline loops: CDR1 SGDLS, CDR2 YYNGEE. This CDR3 region has 15 residues. V was shortened by 5 bases and J by 3 bases, with 17 bases between the two germline ends. The CDR3: CASSLGARQKETQYF. CDR3 nucleotides: TGTGCCAGCAGTTTGGGGGCGCGGCAAAAAGAGACCCAGTACTTC.

Only a few counts were recorded for this clone. The chain couples TRBV5-5 to TRBJ1-1; D is uncertain. The CDR3 loop spans 15 amino acids. From germline, CDR1 is SGHKS and CDR2 YYEKEE (reference sequence). V was trimmed by 1 base and J by 1 base, leaving 11 bases between them. CDR3 nucleotide sequence: TGTGCCAGCAGCTTGTATGGAGTAGCGAACACTGAAGCTTTCTTT. Amino acid sequence: CASSLYGVANTEAFF.

As to this clone: A read error is possible here, since a much larger clone lies one base away. The V gene is TRBV5-4, the J gene TRBJ2-1, with D unclear. The CDR3 has 11 amino acids. The V and J ends lost 7 bases and 3 bases respectively, with 5 bases between them. Germline values: CDR1 SGHNT, CDR2 YYREEE (reference sequence). This CDR3 reads CASRNYNEQFF. CDR3 bases: TGTGCCAGCCGCAACTACAATGAGCAGTTCTTC.

The V and J genes are TRBV4-1 and TRBJ2-7; 10 bases agree with TRBD1. V trimming: 10 bases; J trimming: 0 bases; junction bases outside the gene matches: 6. Germline V lookup: CDR1 MGHRA, CDR2 YSYEKL. CDR3 length: 14 residues. CDR3 sequence: CATRTGGNSYEQYF. CDR3 sequence (DNA): TGCGCCACCAGGACAGGGGGGAACTCCTACGAGCAGTACTTC.

This clone was seen just once. The chain combines TRBV6-6 with TRBJ1-3; 10 nucleotides match TRBD1. From germline, CDR1 is MNHNY and CDR2 SVGAGI (reference sequence). Unmatched junction bases numbered 7, after V lost 3 bases and J lost 5 bases. The CDR3 runs to 16 residues. As DNA, the CDR3 is TGTGCCAGCAGTTATGGGGACAGGGGCTTGCGAAACACCATATATTTT. Translation: CASSYGDRGLRNTIYF.

The chain carries TRBV19 and TRBJ2-5, with 9 bases fitting TRBD1. The CDR3 runs 14 residues. V dropped 6 bases and J dropped 4; count of bases not matched to a gene: 6. The germline V gene encodes CDR1 LNHDA and CDR2 SQIVND (reference sequence). CDR3 bases: TGTGCCAGTAGAGGGACAGGGCTGGGAGAGACCCAGTACTTC. Translation gives CASRGTGLGETQYF.

This clone has only a few counts. The J gene is TRBJ2-1, the V gene TRBV21-1; the table assigns TRBD1, which was not confirmed against the DNA. TRBV21-1 is designated a pseudogene. The CDR3 covers 16 residues. In nucleotides, the CDR3 is TGTGCCAGCAGCGGACGGGACACTCGACCCTACAATGAGCAGTTCTTC. Its protein product is CASSGRDTRPYNEQFF.

This chain uses TRBV9 with TRBJ2-1; the match to TRBD2 covers 9 bases. Germline V gives CDR1 SGDLS, CDR2 YYNGEE. Germline trimming cut 2 bases from V and 7 bases from J; bases unmatched to any gene: 10. The CDR3 contains 16 residues. CDR3 region: CASSVSGGLLGNEQFF. In nucleotides, the CDR3 is TGTGCCAGCAGCGTCAGCGGGGGGCTTTTGGGTAATGAGCAGTTCTTC.

V is TRBV29-1 and J is TRBJ1-2; no clear D gene. V lost 4 bases to trimming and J lost 1 base, with 10 bases between them. Germline V lookup: CDR1 SQVTM, CDR2 ANQGSEA. The length of the CDR3 is 13 residues. CDR3 DNA: TGCAGCGTTGTTGTGGATAATAACTATGGCTACACCTTC. This encodes CSVVVDNNYGYTF.